The entry that follows covers one TCR beta chain sequence. Its matching antigen is unknown. The sample is drawn from a study of Ad26.COV2.S vaccination and SARS-CoV-2 variants. Study at large: Sample donor was a member of the COV1001 Ad26.COV2.S trial arm. Into the muscle, Ad26.COV2.S was dosed once or twice, 56 days apart. General study points: Those who received the vaccine showed greater spike-specific TCR breadth than those given placebo. Those who received vaccine or placebo ended up with similar non-spike TCR breadth.

The treatment: around 19 received Ad26.COV2.S at low or high dose, single or two shots; 5 received placebo; per-sample allocation not given. Day 63 after the first injection of vaccine or placebo was the sampling time. V lost 7 bases and J lost 4; bases outside the gene matches: 3. The CDR3 length is 14 residues. Germline CDR1 MNHEY, CDR2 SVGAGI. Using immunoSEQ multiplex PCR, the repertoire was profiled, and TCRdb retains in-frame clones only, with some absent. Here the sample spans approximately 240,000 clones, approximately 88% being singletons. The sequence came from a person between 18 and 60 years old who received the Ad26.COV2.S COVID-19 vaccine or a placebo. V and J are TRBV6-5 and TRBJ2-2, with 10 nucleotides matching TRBD1. Source: peripheral blood, taken in a trial of Ad26.COV2.S vaccine versus placebo. CDR3 region: CASIRTGGTGELFF. For the CDR3, the DNA is TGTGCCAGCATTAGGACAGGGGGCACCGGGGAGCTGTTTTTT.